Listed below are T cell receptor beta chains from one sample, sequenced in a study of T cells in Graves' hyperthyroidism and ophthalmopathy. TCRdb re-called the multiplex PCR reads through MiXCR, storing one row per CDR3 protein. The sample holds a few hundred thousand distinct CDR3 sequences, approximately 14% seen once. Sample: blood. These TCRs come from a woman aged 30 to 39 with Graves' hyperthyroidism. CDR3s leave out the opening cysteine and the closing phenylalanine or tryptophan. The D gene is left open where the match is weak.

TRBD2 TRBJ2-7 TRBV7-9 ASTKLAGGYEQY
TRBD2 TRBJ2-7 TRBV20-1 SASDASGSKSEQY
TRBD2 TRBJ2-5 TRBV11-2 ASSSGIAGQETQY
TRBD2 TRBJ2-1 TRBV18 ASSPPVVSGSLSYNEQF
NA TRBJ2-2 TRBV6-2/TRBV6-3 ASSYLRNTGELF
NA TRBJ2-1 TRBV2 ANPDPSGEQF
TRBD2 TRBJ2-5 TRBV28 ASSFGLAGAETQY
NA TRBJ2-3 TRBV5-1 ASSGTAGGIEDTQY
TRBD2 TRBJ2-1 TRBV29-1 SGGSGRYEQF
TRBD2 TRBJ2-3 TRBV4-2 ASSVPTSNTQY
NA TRBJ2-1 TRBV20-1 SARGPGGGSSYNEQF
NA TRBJ1-5 TRBV3-1 ASSQRRNNQPQH
NA TRBJ1-2 TRBV28 ASSLPQNYGYT
TRBD2 TRBJ2-1 TRBV28 ASRSGGDAYEQF
NA TRBJ1-3 TRBV12-3/TRBV12-4 ASSLKFKTSGNTIY
TRBD2 TRBJ2-4 TRBV28 ASSLLGPPGLAGIRDIQY
NA TRBJ1-1 TRBV30 AWSVFWGNTEAF
NA TRBJ2-1 TRBV10-3 AISDTGQPYNEQF
NA TRBJ2-7 TRBV6-5 ASSYSNQGGRNEQY
NA TRBJ2-4 TRBV27 ASSLSRMDIQY
TRBD2 TRBJ2-7 TRBV28 ASSQVGTNYEQY
NA TRBJ1-5 TRBV6-1 ASKPERYSNQPQH
NA TRBJ2-7 TRBV7-6 ASSPPLGWGYEQY
NA TRBJ1-2 TRBV6-1 ASSRTLVGGYT
NA TRBJ2-6 TRBV28 ASSSSGDPSGANVLT
TRBD1 TRBJ2-5 TRBV27 ASRTGYSETQY
NA TRBJ1-5 TRBV7-2 ASSPATSTQPQH
NA TRBJ2-5 TRBV2 ASRNWGQGGIETQY
NA TRBJ2-5 TRBV7-2 ASSLRRVAQY
NA TRBJ1-2 TRBV11-2 ASSLFGFIYGYT
TRBD2 TRBJ2-7 TRBV20-1 SARVPGLIYEQY
TRBD1 TRBJ1-5 TRBV18 ASSPKTGKNQPQH
NA TRBJ2-3 TRBV20-1 SAGDSSGADTQY
TRBD2 TRBJ2-1 TRBV6-1 ASSPGLGSGQF
TRBD2 TRBJ2-2 TRBV19 ASSMGTSGRAGELF
TRBD2 TRBJ2-1 TRBV9 ASSVGAGVGNEQF
TRBD1 TRBJ2-7 TRBV6-1 ASSARWRDRTYEQY
TRBD1 TRBJ2-5 TRBV28 ASREGGAEETQY
TRBD1 TRBJ2-2 TRBV11-2 ASSPDRGSGELF
NA TRBJ2-7 TRBV20-1 SARGLYYEQY
TRBD1 TRBJ2-3 TRBV4-1 ASSQGQGPADTQY
NA TRBJ2-1 TRBV11-2 ASSSFPRGSEQF
NA TRBJ2-7 TRBV28 ASSFPPPSSYEQY
NA TRBJ1-1 TRBV11-1 ASSLSEENTEAF
NA TRBJ2-1 TRBV5-1 ASSRTGPSSYNEQF
NA TRBJ2-7 TRBV20-1 SARRTEGPYEQY
TRBD1 TRBJ1-5 TRBV12-3/TRBV12-4 ASSETGGGQPQH